This record concerns one TCR beta chain sequence. Antigen specificity is unknown. Using immunoSEQ multiplex PCR, the repertoire was profiled, and TCRdb retains in-frame clones only, with some absent. The sample holds roughly 90,000 clones, 90% to 95% seen once. This entry comes from a study of OX40 agonist ivuxolimab in advanced cancers. Study overall: Patients assigned to dose escalation were diagnosed with hepatocellular carcinoma, melanoma, renal cell or head and neck cancer. The dose-escalation cohort was about 87% male, with a mean age of about 60 years, ranging roughly 23 to 90. Study-wide points: More expanded clones were found, on average, in CD8+ than in CD4+ T cells.

Germline lookup yields CDR1 SQVTM and CDR2 ANQGSEA. This CDR3 spans 11 amino acids. Between the trimmed V and J ends, which lost 0 bases and 7 bases, there was a span of 7 bases. Specimen: CD4+ or CD8+ T cells sorted from blood, collected in a trial of the OX40 agonist ivuxolimab. This clonotype was sampled from an adult with an advanced solid tumor such as melanoma, head and neck, liver or kidney cancer. V is TRBV29-1 and J is TRBJ2-7; no clear D gene. The CDR3 loop reads CSVEDKGEQYF. The CDR3 nucleotides are TGCAGCGTTGAAGATAAAGGTGAGCAGTACTTC.